This TCR beta chain comes out of a study of T cells in localized non-small cell lung cancer. Study-wide points: The appearance of a median 57 of the top 100 tumor clones was seen in adjacent lung. A higher density of T cells in blood coincided with extended overall survival. Uninvolved adjacent lung had more T cell clonality than any other tissue, topping tumor.

This clone has only a few counts. Its antigen is unknown. The table came from immunoSEQ multiplex PCR; TCRdb's copy has only in-frame clones and leaves some out. The sample yields 25,000 to 35,000 clones, 80% seen once. The CDR3 runs to 13 residues. CDR1 SGHRS and CDR2 YFSETQ come from the germline V gene. Trimming took 4 bases from V and 1 from J, leaving 8 bases between them. The chain uses TRBV5-1 and TRBJ1-2; TRBD1 is a possible D gene (5 bases). This material consisted of peripheral blood, taken before any cancer treatment. This clonotype originated in a male donor older than 55 with stage III squamous cell lung carcinoma. CDR3 DNA sequence: TGCGCCAGCAGCGAACAGGTTAACTATGGCTACACCTTC. Translated, it gives CASSEQVNYGYTF.